This T cell receptor (beta chain) was sequenced in a study of blood T cell repertoires in COVID-19 (dated by TCRdb to the early 2020s). About the investigation overall: Collaborator samples came from the United States, Italy and Spain and covered acute and convalescent phases of COVID-19. The dataset comprised deeply sampled blood TCRbeta repertoires from subjects exposed to, actively infected with, or recovered from COVID-19. The material from the prospective study consisted of cDNA or gDNA derived from T cells, B-cell-depleted T cells, or PBMCs. Where available, HLA class I and class II types were obtained from metadata supplied by the sample provider rather than from assay-based typing. The sample metadata nearly always contained a de-identified subject ID, COVID-19 status, age in years and sex. Samples came from the ongoing ImmuneRACE study (first 160 participants) plus 1,254 subjects from 6 global collaborators. The repertoires were released in a freely available public database meant as a resource for research on the immune response to SARS-CoV-2.

The immunoSEQ Assay, a bias-controlled multiplex PCR, was used to amplify TCRbeta CDR3 regions from genomic DNA. The paper's data handling went like this. The number of nucleated cells in each sample was estimated from the amplification of reference gene primers within the assay. Sequence reads were collapsed and filtered to measure the absolute abundance of every unique TCRbeta CDR3 rearrangement. For each sample, productive Simpson clonality was calculated as the square root of Simpson's diversity index across productive rearrangements. The table comes from immuneACCESS by way of TCRdb, which keeps in-frame sequences with V and J called. Part of the clones is missing from these tables; in studies checked, under half for an unresolved V gene and the rest for unknown reasons. That table furnishes V, J and clone size, whereas the DNA furnished D and trimming. The sample profile shows some 260,000 clones; approximately 85% of them were found once. The ten largest clones take up 0.7% of the sample.

With regard to this clone: The target of this receptor is not known. No much larger clone is present one base from it, and per-base qualities are unavailable. Other DNA sequences from this sample encode an identical CDR3 as well.

Each collaborating institution followed its own protocols to collect whole blood in K2EDTA tubes. For TCRbeta analysis, collaborators shipped samples as frozen whole blood, isolated PBMCs, or DNA extracted from either of those sample types. Broader findings and caveats from the paper: The quantity of clinical and demographic metadata differed by source and by participant and was supplied without curation.

CDR1 and CDR2 (MNHEY, SMNVEV) derive from the germline V gene (reference sequence). V and J are trimmed by 4 bases and 3 bases, and the gene matches miss 8 bases of the junction. The CDR3 has 15 amino acids, counting the end cysteine and phenylalanine. The DNA shown is the 45-base CDR3, in frame from base 1. What was sequenced was peripheral blood. This sequence uses TRBV27 and TRBJ2-7, and 8 bases in between align with TRBD1. The receptor comes from a human donor in a cohort sampled during active COVID-19. The nucleotide sequence reads as follows: TGTGCCAGCAGTTCCCGGCAGGGGGCAAGCTACGAGCAGTACTTC. This gives the protein CASSSRQGASYEQYF.